This T cell receptor beta chain was captured in a study of blood T cell repertoires in COVID-19. The V segment lost 6 bases and the J segment 6 bases; nucleotides outside the gene matches: 11. This CDR3 is 16 amino acids long. Germline V lookup: CDR1 LNHDA, CDR2 SQIVND (reference sequence). Sequencing used immunoSEQ multiplex PCR; TCRdb keeps in-frame clones, though not all of them. The sample yields 210,000 or so clones, 65% to 85% seen once. The TCR originated in a man aged 25 to 40 with acute COVID-19. The chain combines TRBV19 with TRBJ2-4, with 10 bases that match TRBD1. The specimen sequenced was PBMCs or T cells enriched from blood (not recorded which). The CDR3: CASSRDRGPSGNIQYF. CDR3 bases: TGTGCCAGTAGCCGGGACAGGGGCCCATCGGGAAACATTCAGTACTTC.